This TCR beta chain stems from a study of cytomegalovirus exposure and HLA in healthy donors. The V and J ends lost 0 bases and 6 bases, in that order; junction bases with no gene match: 6. This CDR3 is built from 15 residues. Germline loops: CDR1 SEHNR, CDR2 FQNEAQ (reference sequence). 13 Jbeta primers and 60 Vbeta primers were used for the PCR. The repertoire was sequenced with immunoSEQ multiplex PCR; TCRdb's copy has only in-frame clones and lacks some. This sample yields about 190,000 clones, of which 75% to 90% are seen a single time; roughly 1.3% belongs to the top ten. Sample: PBMCs. The rearrangement uses TRBV7-9 and TRBJ1-2; 8 nucleotides line up with TRBD1. This TCR came from a man aged 30-40 years in good health and CMV-seronegative. The CDR3, as DNA: TGTGCCAGCAGCTTAGCTTTGGGACAGGATCATGGCTACACCTTC. This gives the protein CASSLALGQDHGYTF.